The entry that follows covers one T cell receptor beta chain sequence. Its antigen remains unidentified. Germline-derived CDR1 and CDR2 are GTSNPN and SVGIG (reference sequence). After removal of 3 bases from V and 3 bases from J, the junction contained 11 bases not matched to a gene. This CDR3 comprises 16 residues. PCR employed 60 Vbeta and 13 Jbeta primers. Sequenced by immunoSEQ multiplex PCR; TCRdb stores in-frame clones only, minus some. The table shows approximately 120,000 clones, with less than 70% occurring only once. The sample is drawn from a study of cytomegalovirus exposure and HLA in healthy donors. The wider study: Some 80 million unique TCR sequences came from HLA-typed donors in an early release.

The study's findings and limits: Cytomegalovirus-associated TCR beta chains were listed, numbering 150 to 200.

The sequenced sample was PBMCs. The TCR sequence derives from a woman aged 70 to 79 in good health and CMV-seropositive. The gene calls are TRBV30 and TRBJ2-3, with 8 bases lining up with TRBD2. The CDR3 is CAWSFGGGLGTDTQYF. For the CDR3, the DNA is TGTGCCTGGAGCTTCGGCGGGGGACTAGGTACAGATACGCAGTATTTT.